Listed below are T cell receptor beta chains from one sample, sequenced in a study of CD8+ T cells in alopecia areata. TCRdb's table, derived via immunoSEQ multiplex PCR, lists solely in-frame clones and lacks some. The repertoire holds around 100,000 clones, with 55% to 75% as singletons. This specimen was CD8+ T cells sorted from blood, taken at approximately week 56, from a patient treated with tofacitinib. All receptors derive from a human donor with alopecia areata. CDR3s include the opening cysteine and the closing phenylalanine or tryptophan. The size field is filled for only some rows; it gives once, few, many or a size class.

>TRBV4-1|few|TRBJ1-5
CASSQEEVRPQHF
>TRBV7-9|.|TRBJ2-7
CASSLAYDRGEGYEQYF
>TRBV30|.|TRBJ1-1
CAWRAGGPEAFF
>TRBV7-9|.|TRBJ2-7
CASSQKDRTVYEQYF
>TRBV29-1|few|TRBJ2-7
CSVESRSYEQYF
>TRBV7-9|once|TRBJ2-7
CASTPGEQEYEQYF
>TRBV10-2|.|TRBJ2-7
CASKKDRDVPYEQYF
>TRBV11-2|.|TRBJ2-3
CASSLGFGFTDTQYF
>TRBV27|.|TRBJ2-3
CASSLGGRPPIF
>TRBV7-9|.|TRBJ1-1
CASSLQGQGESDTEAFF
>TRBV7-9|.|TRBJ2-3
CASRQRSGDTQYF
>TRBV4-1|.|TRBJ1-2
CASSQPGTESNYGYTF
>TRBV11-3|.|TRBJ2-1
CASSSAGQQFF
>TRBV2|.|TRBJ2-1
CASSEAGGNEQFF
>TRBV4-1|.|TRBJ1-1
CASSQRPRGTEAFF
>TRBV15|once|TRBJ2-2
CATSRDLGTGRDGELFF
>TRBV29-1|.|TRBJ2-7
CSVEDRDRGYEQYF
>TRBV30|.|TRBJ2-2
CAWSPPDRANTGELFF
>TRBV5-1|.|TRBJ1-1
CASSLYLSQPGAEAFF
>TRBV6-5|.|TRBJ2-2
CASSYGTGTATGELFF
>TRBV27|.|TRBJ2-5
CASRRGETQYF
>TRBV4-1|.|TRBJ1-2
CASSYRDGANYGYTF
>TRBV14|.|TRBJ2-3
CASSPVWSSTDTQYF
>TRBV20-1|.|TRBJ1-1
CSAYDGGTFF
>TRBV9|.|TRBJ2-1
CASSVGSYNEQFF
>TRBV30|.|TRBJ2-7
CAWSQGLYSYEQYF
>TRBV7-9|few|TRBJ2-5
CASSLVTSGQETQYF
>TRBV25-1|.|TRBJ1-6
CASTPGGANSPLHF
>TRBV29-1|.|TRBJ2-3
CSANGLAGTDTQYF
>TRBV27|few|TRBJ2-7
CASSKQGQGGYEQYF
>TRBV27|few|TRBJ2-1
CASSPLAGGGNEQFF
>TRBV2|.|TRBJ2-7
CACKLYEQYF
>TRBV4-1|once|TRBJ2-2
CASSQTDRGYRELFF
>TRBV2|.|TRBJ2-7
CASRDRAYEYF
>TRBV5-6|.|TRBJ2-1
CASSTGLGGYNEQFF
>TRBV29-1|.|TRBJ1-2
CSVDDSDTYGYTF
>TRBV5-1|.|TRBJ1-1
CASSPGVDTEAFF
>TRBV5-5|few|TRBJ2-1
CASVGEAFLDEQFF
>TRBV6-1|few|TRBJ2-7
CASRGGYEQYF
>TRBV4-1|.|TRBJ2-1
CASRSGSTSYNEQFF